The rows below give T cell receptor beta chains drawn from one sample of a study of blood T cell repertoires in COVID-19. The table came from immunoSEQ multiplex PCR; TCRdb's copy has only in-frame clones and leaves some out. In the table there are about 46,000 clones, approximately 85% of which are singletons. Sequencing was performed on peripheral blood. Source of these receptors: a human donor in a cohort sampled during active COVID-19. The donor label of this sample is uncertain. The CDR3 runs from the conserved cysteine through the conserved F or W. D genes are given only for firm matches. The listing skips clone size in some rows; elsewhere it reads once, few, many or a size class.

abundance,d_gene,j_gene,v_gene,CDR3aa,CDR3nt
few,TRBD2,TRBJ2-5,TRBV11-2,CASSLGLAGGGARYETQYF,TGTGCCAGCAGCTTAGGTCTAGCGGGGGGCGGGGCACGGTATGAGACCCAGTACTTC
NA,NA,TRBJ1-1,TRBV6-6,CASSYRGAFF,TGTGCCAGCAGTTACCGGGGAGCTTTCTTT
once,NA,TRBJ2-7,TRBV21-1,CASISSVFYEQYF,TGTGCCAGCATCAGTAGCGTCTTTTACGAGCAGTACTTC
NA,TRBD1,TRBJ2-1,TRBV19,CASSKQGARFDEQFF,TGTGCCAGTAGTAAACAGGGGGCGCGGTTCGATGAGCAGTTCTTC
NA,TRBD1,TRBJ1-2,TRBV19,CASTTDRGQGGYTF,TGTGCCAGTACTACCGACAGGGGGCAAGGCGGCTACACCTTC
NA,NA,TRBJ2-4,TRBV2,CASSPQGAKNIQYF,TGTGCCAGCAGTCCCCAGGGAGCCAAAAACATTCAGTACTTC
NA,NA,TRBJ1-4,TRBV3-1/TRBV3-2,CASSPGYEKLFF,TGTGCCAGCAGCCCGGGATATGAAAAACTGTTTTTT
NA,TRBD1,TRBJ2-7,TRBV10-3,CAIRGDRGGYEQYF,TGTGCCATCAGGGGGGACAGGGGAGGCTACGAGCAGTACTTC
NA,NA,TRBJ1-5,TRBV19,CASSIGYSNQPQHF,TGTGCCAGTAGTATAGGTTATAGCAATCAGCCCCAGCATTTT
NA,TRBD1,TRBJ2-1,TRBV7-9,CASSLTGFEQFF,TGTGCCAGCAGCCTGACAGGGTTTGAGCAGTTCTTC
NA,TRBD1,TRBJ1-2,TRBV2,CASRAGTANGYTF,TGTGCCAGCAGAGCCGGGACAGCCAATGGCTACACCTTC
NA,TRBD1,TRBJ2-7,TRBV13,CASSPRDRAYEQYF,TGTGCCAGCAGCCCCCGGGACAGGGCCTACGAGCAGTACTTC
NA,NA,TRBJ1-6,TRBV5-1,CASSLRQGGNSPLHF,TGCGCCAGCAGCTTACGCCAGGGAGGTAATTCACCCCTCCACTTT
NA,TRBD1,TRBJ2-7,TRBV7-9,CASLSIGTGPYEQYF,TGTGCCAGCTTATCCATCGGGACAGGGCCCTACGAGCAGTACTTC
few,TRBD1,TRBJ2-7,TRBV5-5,CASSLGQGYLEAYEQYF,TGTGCCAGCAGCCTGGGACAGGGGTACCTCGAGGCCTACGAGCAGTACTTC
NA,TRBD1,TRBJ2-3,TRBV4-1,CASSPKGTGVADTQYF,TGCGCCAGCAGCCCCAAAGGGACAGGGGTAGCAGATACGCAGTATTTT
NA,NA,TRBJ1-5,TRBV5-6,CASSLGASNQPQHF,TGTGCCAGCAGCTTGGGGGCCTCTAATCAGCCCCAGCATTTT
NA,TRBD2,TRBJ2-6,TRBV4-1,CASSQVPGREDSGANVLTF,TGCGCCAGCAGCCAAGTTCCGGGACGGGAGGACTCTGGGGCCAACGTCCTGACTTTC
NA,NA,TRBJ2-2,TRBV4-1,CASSQVDLGLRHGELFF,TGCGCCAGCAGCCAAGTGGATTTGGGACTTAGGCACGGGGAGCTGTTTTTT
NA,TRBD1,TRBJ1-1,TRBV5-1,CASSLTGGDTEAFF,TGCGCCAGCAGCCTTACAGGGGGTGACACTGAAGCTTTCTTT
NA,NA,TRBJ1-5,TRBV23-1,CASSQSGGYQPQHF,TGCGCCAGCAGTCAATCGGGGGGGTATCAGCCCCAGCATTTT
NA,TRBD2,TRBJ2-5,TRBV5-4,CASSLKGTSKKTQYF,TGTGCCAGCAGCTTGAAGGGGACTAGCAAAAAGACCCAGTACTTC
few,TRBD1,TRBJ1-1,TRBV7-3,CASSPGTGAEAFF,TGTGCCAGCAGCCCAGGGACAGGGGCTGAAGCTTTCTTT
few,NA,TRBJ2-7,TRBV6-2/TRBV6-3,CASSTTSRADHRGNSYEQYF,TGTGCCAGCAGTACAACTTCTCGAGCCGACCACCGAGGAAACTCCTACGAGCAGTACTTC
NA,TRBD1,TRBJ2-7,TRBV7-9,CASSSFRDRGLGEQYF,TGTGCCAGCAGCTCGTTCCGGGACAGGGGTCTGGGGGAGCAGTACTTC
NA,TRBD2,TRBJ2-1,TRBV5-1,CASRALAGGWNEQFF,TGCGCCAGCAGAGCCCTAGCGGGGGGTTGGAATGAGCAGTTCTTC
NA,NA,TRBJ2-3,TRBV6-6,CASSYSGGADTQYF,TGTGCCAGCAGTTACTCAGGGGGGGCAGATACGCAGTATTTT
NA,TRBD1,TRBJ2-3,TRBV19,CASSIGQGAADTQYF,TGTGCCAGTAGTATTGGCCAGGGGGCTGCAGATACGCAGTATTTT
NA,TRBD1,TRBJ1-6,TRBV7-2,CASSSLTGGDSPLHF,TGTGCCAGCAGCTCCCTGACAGGGGGGGATTCACCCCTCCACTTT
NA,NA,TRBJ1-2,TRBV28,CASSFHQGSGYTF,TGTGCCAGCAGTTTCCACCAGGGGAGTGGCTACACCTTC
NA,NA,TRBJ2-3,TRBV3-1/TRBV3-2,CASSQTLTGDRTDTQYF,TGTGCCAGCAGCCAAACCTTGACTGGAGATCGCACAGATACGCAGTATTTT
NA,TRBD1,TRBJ2-3,TRBV6-2/TRBV6-3,CASSTRQGTVDTQYF,TGTGCCAGCAGTACCCGACAGGGAACCGTTGATACGCAGTATTTT
NA,TRBD1,TRBJ2-3,TRBV6-6,CASRPRQGADTQYF,TGTGCCAGCAGGCCTAGACAGGGGGCAGATACGCAGTATTTT
NA,TRBD1,TRBJ1-5,TRBV30,CAWSSSDRGQPQHF,TGTGCCTGGAGTTCGTCCGACAGGGGGCAGCCCCAGCATTTT
NA,NA,TRBJ2-1,TRBV4-3,CASSQIGRGTYNEQFF,TGCGCCAGCAGCCAAATTGGACGGGGTACCTACAATGAGCAGTTCTTC
NA,NA,TRBJ1-1,TRBV9,CASSPRMNTEAFF,TGTGCCAGCAGCCCCAGGATGAACACTGAAGCTTTCTTT
NA,TRBD2,TRBJ2-1,TRBV5-6,CASSLKLAGGVTYNEQFF,TGTGCCAGCAGCTTGAAACTAGCGGGGGGTGTAACGTACAATGAGCAGTTCTTC
few,NA,TRBJ2-7,TRBV5-4,CASSLGTSRTGQYF,TGTGCCAGCAGCTTGGGGACTTCTCGTACCGGGCAGTACTTC
NA,TRBD1,TRBJ1-1,TRBV28,CASSPTGQGDTEAFF,TGTGCCAGCAGTCCCACGGGACAGGGGGACACTGAAGCTTTCTTT
NA,NA,TRBJ2-7,TRBV19,CASSPSLGGKQYF,TGTGCCAGTAGTCCTTCCCTCGGGGGTAAGCAGTACTTC
NA,NA,TRBJ2-1,TRBV6-5,CASSLSGYNEQFF,TGTGCCAGCAGTTTAAGCGGATACAATGAGCAGTTCTTC
once,TRBD1,TRBJ2-7,TRBV5-1,CASSLSGTGVGEQYF,TGCGCCAGCAGCTTGAGTGGGACAGGGGTTGGCGAGCAGTACTTC
once,TRBD1,TRBJ1-1,TRBV19,CASRFTGDTEAFF,TGTGCCAGTAGATTCACAGGGGACACTGAAGCTTTCTTT
once,TRBD2,TRBJ2-1,TRBV5-1,CASTLAGGSLRILNEQFF,TGCGCCAGCACACTAGCGGGGGGGAGCTTGCGTATCTTGAATGAGCAGTTCTTC
NA,TRBD1,TRBJ1-1,TRBV5-1,CASSYRGNTEAFF,TGCGCCAGCAGCTACAGGGGGAACACTGAAGCTTTCTTT
NA,NA,TRBJ1-2,TRBV4-1,CASSQDLSYGYTF,TGCGCCAGCAGCCAAGATCTAAGCTATGGCTACACCTTC
NA,TRBD1,TRBJ2-7,TRBV3-1/TRBV3-2,CASSRGVTGAHEQYF,TGTGCCAGCAGCCGGGGGGTGACAGGGGCCCACGAGCAGTACTTC
few,NA,TRBJ1-2,TRBV9,CASSVEQAPYGYTF,TGTGCCAGCAGCGTAGAACAGGCGCCTTATGGCTACACCTTC
NA,NA,TRBJ1-4,TRBV3-1/TRBV3-2,CASSQDRGSDEKLFF,TGTGCCAGCAGCCAAGATCGAGGGTCGGATGAAAAACTGTTTTTT
NA,TRBD1,TRBJ1-2,TRBV7-2,CASSPTGRDYGYTF,TGTGCCAGCAGCCCGACAGGGCGCGACTATGGCTACACCTTC
NA,NA,TRBJ2-3,TRBV10-3,CAISTATDTQYF,TGTGCCATCAGCACAGCCACAGATACGCAGTATTTT
NA,TRBD2,TRBJ2-7,TRBV7-2,CASSLGTSATYEQYF,TGTGCCAGCAGCTTAGGGACTAGTGCCACCTACGAGCAGTACTTC
once,NA,TRBJ2-2,TRBV19,CASSIVAGMDTGELFF,TGTGCCAGTAGTATAGTAGCCGGGATGGACACCGGGGAGCTGTTTTTT
NA,NA,TRBJ2-1,TRBV5-1,CASSLQGVDEQFF,TGCGCCAGCAGCTTACAGGGTGTTGACGAGCAGTTCTTC
NA,NA,TRBJ1-1,TRBV5-4,CASSPGTQIVSNTEAFF,TGTGCCAGCAGCCCTGGGACACAGATTGTATCGAACACTGAAGCTTTCTTT
NA,TRBD1,TRBJ2-5,TRBV27,CASSRQGRETQYF,TGTGCCAGCAGCCGACAGGGTCGGGAGACCCAGTACTTC
few,NA,TRBJ2-5,TRBV2,CASSGRGKETQYF,TGTGCCAGCAGCGGCAGGGGAAAAGAGACCCAGTACTTC
NA,NA,TRBJ1-1,TRBV28,CASSPSTWGLGTEAFF,TGTGCCAGCAGTCCCTCCACGTGGGGGCTGGGCACTGAAGCTTTCTTT
NA,TRBD2,TRBJ2-1,TRBV7-9,CASSPGGVRSYNEQFF,TGTGCCAGCAGCCCGGGGGGGGTACGATCCTACAATGAGCAGTTCTTC